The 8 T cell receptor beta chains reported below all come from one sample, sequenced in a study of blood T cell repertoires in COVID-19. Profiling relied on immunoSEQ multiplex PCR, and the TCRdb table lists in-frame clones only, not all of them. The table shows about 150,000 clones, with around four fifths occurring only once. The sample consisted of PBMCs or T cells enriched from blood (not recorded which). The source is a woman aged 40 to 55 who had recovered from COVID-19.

Here the CDR3 reads CASSLGLAFYEQYF. CDR3 in DNA: TGTGCCAGCAGCTTAGGACTAGCCTTCTACGAGCAGTACTTC. The V gene is TRBV13, the J gene TRBJ2-7; tentative D call: TRBD2 (6 bases). Trimming took off 0 bases at V and 3 bases at J, with 9 bases between the two ends. Per germline, CDR1 PRHDT and CDR2 FYEKMQ (reference sequence). CDR3 size: 14 residues.

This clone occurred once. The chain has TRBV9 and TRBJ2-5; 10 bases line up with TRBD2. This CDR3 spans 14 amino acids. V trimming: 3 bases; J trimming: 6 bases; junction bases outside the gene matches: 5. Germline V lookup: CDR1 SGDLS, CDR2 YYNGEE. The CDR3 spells CASSESGGAKTQYF. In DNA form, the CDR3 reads TGTGCCAGCAGCGAAAGCGGGGGGGCGAAGACCCAGTACTTC.

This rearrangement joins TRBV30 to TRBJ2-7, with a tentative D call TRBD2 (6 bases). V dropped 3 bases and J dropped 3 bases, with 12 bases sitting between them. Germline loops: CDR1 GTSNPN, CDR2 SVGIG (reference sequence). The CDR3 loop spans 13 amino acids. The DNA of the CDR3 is TGTGCCTGGAGCAAGGGGACTGTCTACGAGCAGTACTTC. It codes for CAWSKGTVYEQYF.

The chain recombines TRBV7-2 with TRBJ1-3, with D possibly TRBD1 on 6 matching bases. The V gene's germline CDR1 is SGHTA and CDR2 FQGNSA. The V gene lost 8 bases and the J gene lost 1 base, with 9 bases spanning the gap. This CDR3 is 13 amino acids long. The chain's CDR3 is CASAGVSGNTIYF. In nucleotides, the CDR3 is TGTGCCAGCGCAGGGGTATCTGGAAACACCATATATTTT.

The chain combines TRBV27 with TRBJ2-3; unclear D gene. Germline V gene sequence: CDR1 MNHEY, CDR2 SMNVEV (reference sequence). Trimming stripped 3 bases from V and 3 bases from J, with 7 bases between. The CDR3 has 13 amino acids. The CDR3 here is CASSFLGTDTQYF. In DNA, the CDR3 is TGTGCCAGCAGTTTCCTCGGGACAGATACGCAGTATTTT.

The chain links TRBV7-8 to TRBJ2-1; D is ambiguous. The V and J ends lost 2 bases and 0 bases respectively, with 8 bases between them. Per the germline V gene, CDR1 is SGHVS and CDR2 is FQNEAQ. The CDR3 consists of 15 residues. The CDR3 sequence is CASSLFSRSYNEQFF. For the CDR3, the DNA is TGTGCCAGCAGCTTATTTTCCCGCTCCTACAATGAGCAGTTCTTC.

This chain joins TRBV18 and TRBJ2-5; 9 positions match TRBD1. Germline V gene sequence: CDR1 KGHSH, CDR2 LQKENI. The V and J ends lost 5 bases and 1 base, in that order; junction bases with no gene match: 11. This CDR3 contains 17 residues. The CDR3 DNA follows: TGTGCCAGCTCATCCCTTCCGGGACAGGGAACCCAAGAGACCCAGTACTTC. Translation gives CASSSLPGQGTQETQYF.

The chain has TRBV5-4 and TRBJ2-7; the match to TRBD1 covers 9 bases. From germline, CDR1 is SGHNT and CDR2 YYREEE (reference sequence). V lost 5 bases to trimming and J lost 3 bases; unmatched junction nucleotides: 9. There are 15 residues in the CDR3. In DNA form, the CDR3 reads TGTGCCAGCAGTTCACCGGGACAGGGAAACTACGAGCAGTACTTC. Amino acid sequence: CASSSPGQGNYEQYF.